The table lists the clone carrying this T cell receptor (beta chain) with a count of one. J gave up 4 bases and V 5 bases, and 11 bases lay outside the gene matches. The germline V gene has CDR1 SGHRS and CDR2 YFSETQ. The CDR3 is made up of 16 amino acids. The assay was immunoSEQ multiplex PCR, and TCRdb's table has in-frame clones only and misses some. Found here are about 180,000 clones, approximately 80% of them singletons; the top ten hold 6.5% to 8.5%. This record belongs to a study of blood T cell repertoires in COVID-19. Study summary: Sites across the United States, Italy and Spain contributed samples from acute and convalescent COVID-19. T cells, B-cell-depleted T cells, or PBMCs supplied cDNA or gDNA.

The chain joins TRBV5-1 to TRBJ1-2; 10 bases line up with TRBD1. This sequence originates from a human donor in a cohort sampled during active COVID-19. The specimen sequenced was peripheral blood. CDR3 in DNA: TGCGCCAGCAGATCTACGGGGACAGGGGCAACCTATGGCTACACCTTC. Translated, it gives CASRSTGTGATYGYTF.